The next 17 T cell receptor beta chains were all read from a single sample in a study of T cell changes during pregnancy in multiple sclerosis (dated by TCRdb to about 2019). The library relied on the immunoSEQ multiplex PCR assay. As stored in TCRdb, this immuneACCESS dataset retains in-frame rearrangements with V and J assigned. A fraction of the clones does not appear; measured against another copy, unresolved V genes explain less than half of the discrepancy, and the remainder lacks a known reason. Counted in this sample were roughly 100,000 clones; about 89% of them appeared once. The ten top clones hold about 1.5% of the sample. Source: peripheral blood, taken before pregnancy. The origin of the receptors is a female donor with multiple sclerosis, enrolled in a pregnancy study.

The V call is TRBV6-5, the J call TRBJ1-2, with no clear D. There are 11 residues in the CDR3. Looked up from germline, CDR1 is MNHEY and CDR2 is SVGAGI. Trimming removed 8 bases at V and 13 bases at J, with 17 bases between. The CDR3 coding sequence is TGTGCCAGCCAAAGCGGGAAGAATTGCACCTTC. Amino acid sequence: CASQSGKNCTF.

This rearrangement joins TRBV9 to TRBJ1-6, with D uncertain. V was clipped by 0 bases and J by 9 bases, with 13 bases between them. Germline V gene sequence: CDR1 SGDLS, CDR2 YYNGEE. This CDR3 has 15 residues. CDR3 sequence (DNA): TGTGCCAGCAGCGTAGGAATTGGGGAGGGTTCACCCCTCCACTTT. Protein product: CASSVGIGEGSPLHF.

The chain has TRBV7-9 and TRBJ2-1; TRBD1 agrees at 8 bases. CDR1 is SEHNR and CDR2 is FQNEAQ in the germline V gene (reference sequence). The CDR3 has 15 residues. V lost 1 base, J lost 3 bases, and 2 bases stayed unmatched. CDR3 nucleotides: TGTGCCAGCAGCTTAGGGACAGGGAGCTACAATGAGCAGTTCTTC. Protein sequence: CASSLGTGSYNEQFF.

This chain links TRBV2 with TRBJ1-5, with TRBD1 matching over 7 bases. V shed 1 base and J 0 bases; nucleotides not matched to a gene: 6. The V gene's germline CDR1 is SNHLY and CDR2 FYNNEI. There are 17 residues in the CDR3. The CDR3 is CASSEVWDSDSNQPQHF. CDR3 DNA sequence: TGTGCCAGCAGTGAAGTTTGGGACAGTGATAGCAATCAGCCCCAGCATTTT.

The gene calls are TRBV6-6 and TRBJ2-5; no definite D call. The CDR3 covers 13 residues. Trimming pared 2 bases from V and 1 base from J, leaving 5 bases between. Germline V gene lookup returns CDR1 MNHNY and CDR2 SVGAGI (reference sequence). DNA of the CDR3: TGTGCCAGCAGTTACCCGGTCCAAGAGACCCAGTACTTC. Residues: CASSYPVQETQYF.

The chain couples TRBV5-1 to TRBJ2-3; tentatively, D is TRBD2 (5 bases). The CDR3 totals 15 residues. Per the germline V gene, CDR1 is SGHRS and CDR2 is YFSETQ. Deletions cut 0 bases from V and 3 bases from J, with 11 bases between. The CDR3 reads CASSLVGGVTDTQYF. The CDR3 coding sequence is TGCGCCAGCAGCTTGGTTGGAGGAGTTACAGATACGCAGTATTTT.

The chain recombines TRBV7-9 with TRBJ2-3, with D possibly matching TRBD1 (6 bases). Germline V CDR1 and CDR2: SEHNR, FQNEAQ (reference sequence). The length of the CDR3 is 13 residues. CDR3 nucleotide sequence: TGTGCACAGGGCAGGGTGGGCACAGATACGCAGTATTTT. It codes for CAQGRVGTDTQYF.

The chain joins TRBV5-1 to TRBJ2-5; 7 bases agree with TRBD2. Germline values: CDR1 SGHRS, CDR2 YFSETQ. J was trimmed by 1 base and V by 0 bases; bases with no gene match: 6. The CDR3 consists of 16 residues. The CDR3 sequence: CASSLGSSGTQETQYF. DNA of the CDR3: TGCGCCAGCAGCTTGGGGTCTAGCGGCACCCAAGAGACCCAGTACTTC.

The chain carries TRBV28 and TRBJ1-5; D perhaps matches TRBD1 (5 bases). Germline assignment: CDR1 MDHEN and CDR2 SYDVKM. Trimming stripped 6 bases from V and 6 bases from J, with 21 bases between. The CDR3 totals 16 residues. CDR3 region: CASSPPRGGLGQPQHF. In nucleotides, the CDR3 is TGTGCCAGCAGCCCACCCCGGGGGGGTCTTGGTCAGCCCCAGCATTTT.

This chain links TRBV6-1 with TRBJ1-4; TRBD1 might be the D (5 bases). The germline gives CDR1 MNHNS, CDR2 SASEGT. V lost 4 bases to trimming and J lost 4 bases, with 13 bases between them. CDR3 size: 15 residues. In nucleotides, the CDR3 is TGTGCCAGCAGTGCCGTCTGGGGGGGTAATGAAAAACTGTTTTTT. This sequence encodes CASSAVWGGNEKLFF.

This rearrangement joins TRBV30 to TRBJ1-5; D is perhaps TRBD1 (6 bases). CDR1 is GTSNPN and CDR2 is SVGIG in the germline V gene (reference sequence). The V end lost 3 bases, the J end lost 6 bases, and 18 bases lay between the germline ends. The CDR3 contains 15 residues. The CDR3 reads CAWSQTGIVAQPQHF. DNA for the CDR3: TGTGCCTGGAGCCAAACAGGGATTGTGGCTCAGCCCCAGCATTTT. The variable domain in full, with the rest retrieved from reference TRBV30 and TRBJ1-5, is SQTIHQWPATLVQPVGSPLSLECTVEGTSNPNLYWYRQAAGRGLQLLFYSVGIGQISSEVPQNLSASRPQDRQFILSSKKLLLSDSGFYLCAWSQTGIVAQPQHFGDGTRLSIL.

The CDR3 DNA reads TGTGCCAGCAGTTTTCCGGGACAGGGTAGCAATGAGCAGTTCTTC. Translation: CASSFPGQGSNEQFF. The chain joins TRBV27 to TRBJ2-1, with 9 bases aligning to TRBD1. The germline V gene encodes CDR1 MNHEY and CDR2 SMNVEV (reference sequence). This CDR3 region has 15 residues. The V segment lost 3 bases and the J segment 6 bases; nucleotides outside the gene matches: 6.

The rearrangement uses TRBV28 and TRBJ1-5; D is undetermined. The V gene's germline CDR1 is MDHEN and CDR2 SYDVKM. The CDR3 loop spans 14 amino acids. Trimming removed 8 bases from V and 5 bases from J, with 16 bases in between. Here the CDR3 reads CASGLGARDQPQHF. The CDR3 DNA reads TGTGCCAGCGGCTTGGGAGCCCGGGATCAGCCCCAGCATTTT.

Of note for this clone: At one end, the junction sequence differs from germline, possibly due to a read error. The chain joins TRBV7-9 to TRBJ2-3; 10 nucleotides line up with TRBD1. The germline V gene encodes CDR1 SEHNR and CDR2 FQNEAQ (reference sequence). The CDR3 contains 17 residues. This CDR3 reads CASILKAGTGVPDTQYF. The DNA of the CDR3 is TGTGCCAGCATCTTAAAGGCCGGGACAGGGGTCCCAGATACGCAGTATTTT.

The chain has TRBV19 and TRBJ1-6; 7 nucleotides align to TRBD1. Germline assignment: CDR1 LNHDA and CDR2 SQIVND (reference sequence). J gave up 8 bases and V 7 bases, and 5 bases lay outside the gene matches. The CDR3 runs 13 residues. CDR3 residues: CASMGTVHSPLHF. CDR3 coding DNA: TGTGCCAGTATGGGGACAGTTCATTCACCCCTCCACTTT.

This clone was found once. This sequence joins TRBV4-3 and TRBJ1-5; D unclear. Germline CDR1 LGHNA, CDR2 YSLEER. The V end lost 0 bases, the J end lost 6 bases, and 6 bases lay between the germline ends. This CDR3 has 13 residues. CDR3 sequence reads: CASSQERSQPQHF. The CDR3 DNA is TGCGCCAGCAGCCAAGAACGGAGTCAGCCCCAGCATTTT.

This chain joins TRBV6-6 and TRBJ1-2; a weak D match, TRBD1 (5 bases). CDR1 MNHNY and CDR2 SVGAGI come from the germline V gene (reference sequence). The CDR3 length is 15 residues. V was cut by 2 bases and J by 4 bases, with 14 bases left in between. CDR3 coding DNA: TGTGCCAGCAGTTACAGTGACAGTGAGACCTATGGCTACACCTTC. This gives the protein CASSYSDSETYGYTF.